Presented here are 26 T cell receptor beta chains from one specimen sequenced in a study of beta chain features in type 1 diabetes (dated by TCRdb to 2016 to 2019). Library generation was performed with the immunoSEQ multiplex PCR assay. The entire isolated RNA was reverse transcribed using the High Capacity cDNA Reverse Transcription Kit, and thus expressed TCRB transcripts were sequenced. Imported from immuneACCESS, the table was reduced by TCRdb to in-frame sequences with V and J called. These copies leave out some clones; in studies compared against another copy, an unresolved V gene accounts for under half, and the cause of the remainder is not known. The sample table records some 250,000 clones; around a quarter of these occur just once. The biggest ten clones account for roughly 4.1% of the sample. The sequenced material came from central memory CD4+ T cells from blood. The receptors here all came from a young man in good health.

This clone showed up just a few times. CDR3 sequence (DNA): TGTGCCAGCACCCGGACTAGCGGTGAGCAGTTCTTC. This codes for CASTRTSGEQFF. This chain joins TRBV28 and TRBJ2-1, with 10 bases that match TRBD2. This CDR3 is 12 amino acids long. From germline, CDR1 is MDHEN and CDR2 SYDVKM. Trimming removed 7 bases from V and 9 bases from J; junction bases left unmatched: 3. Complete variable domain (other parts from reference TRBV28 and TRBJ2-1): DVKVTQSSRYLVKRTGEKVFLECVQDMDHENMFWYRQDPGLGLRLIYFSYDVKMKEKGDIPEGYSVSREKKERFSLILESASTNQTSMYLCASTRTSGEQFFGPGTRLTVL.

This sequence joins TRBV4-3 and TRBJ2-1, with D tentatively TRBD2 (5 bases). This CDR3 comprises 17 residues. The germline gives CDR1 LGHNA, CDR2 YSLEER. V was cut by 4 bases and J by 0 bases, with 16 bases left in between. CDR3 DNA: TGCGCCAGCAGCCTCTACAGCGGCGCCAGCTCCTACAATGAGCAGTTCTTC. This codes for CASSLYSGASSYNEQFF.

This clone was observed a few times. This specimen includes other DNA sequences encoding the same CDR3. The V call is TRBV5-1, the J call TRBJ2-5; D unresolved. Trimming left V 2 bases short and J 1 base short, with 0 bases between. This CDR3 has 11 amino acids. Germline CDR1 reads SGHRS; CDR2 reads YFSETQ. The DNA of the CDR3 is TGCGCCAGCAGCTTCCAAGAGACCCAGTACTTC. Translated: CASSFQETQYF.

This clone was found many times. The rearrangement joins TRBV10-3 to TRBJ2-7; no firm D call. The CDR3 is 12 amino acids. Trimming took off 3 bases at V and 2 bases at J, with 5 bases between the two ends. Germline V gene sequence: CDR1 ENHRY, CDR2 SYGVKD. The CDR3 region is CAISDSTYEQYF. Here the CDR3 DNA reads TGTGCCATCAGTGACAGTACCTACGAGCAGTACTTC.

The chain uses TRBV19 and TRBJ2-5, with no clear D. Trimming removed 0 bases at V and 5 bases at J, with 4 bases between. CDR1 is LNHDA, CDR2 SQIVND, per germline (reference sequence). The CDR3 spans 12 residues. The CDR3: CASSIDRETQYF. CDR3 nucleotide sequence: TGTGCCAGTAGTATAGACCGTGAGACCCAGTACTTC.

The chain joins TRBV28 to TRBJ1-2; D gene unclear. Germline CDR1 and CDR2: MDHEN and SYDVKM. The CDR3 is 13 residues long. Trimming took off 3 bases at V and 8 bases at J, with 13 bases between the two ends. The CDR3 here is CASSFGRTKGYTF. The CDR3 bases are TGTGCCAGCAGTTTCGGGCGGACGAAAGGCTACACCTTC.

This clone has just a few counts. V gene TRBV5-6 combines with J gene TRBJ1-1; D ambiguous. This CDR3 contains 14 residues. Germline CDR1 SGHDT, CDR2 YYEEEE. V dropped 0 bases and J dropped 0 bases, with 6 bases sitting between them. The CDR3 is CASSLGLMNTEAFF. In DNA form, the CDR3 reads TGTGCCAGCAGCTTGGGACTGATGAACACTGAAGCTTTCTTT.

This clone was seen a handful of times. The CDR3, as DNA: TGTGCCAGCAGCTTGGGTGTACAGGGGGCGATTGAGACCCAGTACTTC. Translating gives CASSLGVQGAIETQYF. The genes are TRBV5-6 and TRBJ2-5; TRBD1 matches 9 bases. The CDR3 covers 16 residues. Germline V gives CDR1 SGHDT, CDR2 YYEEEE. V was clipped by 0 bases and J by 5 bases; unmatched bases: 8.

With respect to this clone: Its ends do not fully match the called genes, so a read error is possible. The chain links TRBV5-1 to TRBJ1-3; a possible D gene is TRBD1 (6 bases). Germline V gives CDR1 SGHRS, CDR2 YFSETQ. The CDR3 is 16 residues long. The CDR3 reads CTSSLVTGNSGNTIYF. CDR3 coding DNA: TGCACCAGCAGCTTGGTTACAGGGAACTCTGGAAACACCATATATTTT.

This sequence joins TRBV28 and TRBJ2-2; TRBD2 agrees at 7 bases. The CDR3 is 13 residues long. Germline assignment: CDR1 MDHEN and CDR2 SYDVKM. J lost 4 bases, V lost 8 bases, and 4 bases had no gene match. In DNA form, the CDR3 reads TGTGCCAGCCGTCTAGCGGTCACCGGGGAGCTGTTTTTT. It yields the protein CASRLAVTGELFF. The entire variable domain, with the rest obtained from reference TRBV28 and TRBJ2-2, is as follows: DVKVTQSSRYLVKRTGEKVFLECVQDMDHENMFWYRQDPGLGLRLIYFSYDVKMKEKGDIPEGYSVSREKKERFSLILESASTNQTSMYLCASRLAVTGELFFGEGSRLTVL.

The rearrangement joins TRBV5-1 to TRBJ2-3; 13 nucleotides line up with TRBD2. The germline V gene encodes CDR1 SGHRS and CDR2 YFSETQ. The CDR3 is 16 amino acids. The V and J ends lost 5 bases and 2 bases, in that order; junction bases with no gene match: 5. The CDR3 DNA sequence: TGCGCCAGCAGAAGGACTAGCGGGGGACCCACAGATACGCAGTATTTT. Its protein product is CASRRTSGGPTDTQYF.

J is TRBJ1-2 and V is TRBV5-4, with 9 positions matching TRBD1. The CDR3 extends over 14 amino acids. The junction had 7 bases not matched to a gene; V was cut back by 3 bases and J by 7 bases. Germline V gene data show CDR1 as SGHNT and CDR2 as YYREEE (reference sequence). The CDR3 loop is CASSSWTGEGGYTF. The DNA of the CDR3 is TGTGCCAGCAGCTCCTGGACAGGGGAGGGTGGCTACACCTTC.

This chain connects TRBV7-2 to TRBJ2-3, with 14 bases matching TRBD2. Germline assignment: CDR1 SGHTA and CDR2 FQGNSA. This CDR3 contains 15 residues. The V segment lost 4 bases and the J segment 8 bases; nucleotides outside the gene matches: 5. The CDR3 reads CASSSRLAGGSTQYF. As DNA, the CDR3 is TGTGCCAGCAGCTCCAGACTAGCGGGGGGGAGTACGCAGTATTTT.

The V gene is TRBV6-5, the J gene TRBJ2-1; 10 bases are shared with TRBD2. Looked up from germline, CDR1 is MNHEY and CDR2 is SVGAGI. This CDR3 region has 15 residues. The V and J ends lost 5 bases and 5 bases, in that order; junction bases with no gene match: 6. The CDR3 DNA sequence: TGTGCCAGCAGTCACGGGACTAGCGTCCACAATGAGCAGTTCTTC. Protein product: CASSHGTSVHNEQFF.

This clone was picked up many times. This chain joins TRBV2 and TRBJ2-5; weak D call: TRBD2 (5 bases). The ends were cut back, 5 bases at V and 1 base at J, with 11 bases in the middle. The length of the CDR3 is 14 residues. Germline-derived CDR1 and CDR2 are SNHLY and FYNNEI. CDR3 nucleotides: TGTGCCAGCAGTCCTGGACTCAGCCAAGAGACCCAGTACTTC. It yields the protein CASSPGLSQETQYF.

This chain joins TRBV30 and TRBJ2-3; perhaps TRBD1 as D (5 bases). With 1 base removed from V and 6 bases from J, the gap between germline ends came to 8 bases. This CDR3 contains 12 residues. In germline, CDR1 is GTSNPN, CDR2 SVGIG (reference sequence). The CDR3 region has the DNA TGTGCCTGGAGTGAACACAGGGATACGCAGTATTTT. It codes for CAWSEHRDTQYF.

There are a few counts of this clone. The rearrangement uses TRBV7-2 and TRBJ2-5; D is undetermined. The CDR3 covers 15 residues. V dropped 5 bases and J dropped 1 base, with 14 bases sitting between them. Per the germline V gene, CDR1 is SGHTA and CDR2 is FQGNSA. The DNA of the CDR3 is TGTGCCAGCAGCCCCGCATTGGGCTTCCAAGAGACCCAGTACTTC. Residues: CASSPALGFQETQYF.

This chain links TRBV15 with TRBJ1-5; TRBD1 might be the D (5 bases). Germline CDR1 and CDR2: LNHNV and YYDKDF (reference sequence). V lost 8 bases, J lost 2 bases, and 13 bases lay in between. There are 14 residues in the CDR3. The CDR3 DNA is TGTGCCACCGGAACAGGCATCGGCAATCAGCCCCAGCATTTT. It is translated as CATGTGIGNQPQHF.

This clone came up many times. The J gene is TRBJ2-3, the V gene TRBV30, with D uncertain. Germline loops: CDR1 GTSNPN, CDR2 SVGIG (reference sequence). V was trimmed by 1 base and J by 5 bases, leaving 13 bases between them. This CDR3 comprises 14 residues. This CDR3 reads CAWSDSLLGDTQYF. CDR3 nucleotide sequence: TGTGCCTGGAGTGATTCGTTGCTCGGAGATACGCAGTATTTT.

V is TRBV7-9 and J is TRBJ2-5; the D gene is possibly TRBD2 (5 bases). The V end was cut by 3 bases, the J end by 2 bases, with 10 bases between. The V gene's germline CDR1 is SEHNR and CDR2 FQNEAQ (reference sequence). The CDR3 loop spans 14 amino acids. This CDR3 is CASSFRGSQETQYF. CDR3 DNA sequence: TGTGCCAGCAGCTTCCGAGGGTCACAAGAGACCCAGTACTTC.

The rearrangement joins TRBV30 to TRBJ2-1; D remains unclear. Trimming pared 5 bases from V and 7 bases from J, leaving 6 bases between. The germline V gene encodes CDR1 GTSNPN and CDR2 SVGIG (reference sequence). The CDR3 length is 10 residues. CDR3 amino acids: CAWGWNEQFF. The CDR3 DNA reads as TGTGCCTGGGGGTGGAATGAGCAGTTCTTC.

This clone was seen repeatedly, ten times or more. The chain combines TRBV5-5 with TRBJ1-2; perhaps TRBD1 as D (5 bases). Per the germline V gene, CDR1 is SGHKS and CDR2 is YYEKEE (reference sequence). This CDR3 spans 14 amino acids. V was trimmed by 1 base and J by 8 bases, leaving 15 bases between them. CDR3 in DNA: TGTGCCAGCAGCTTGACGGAGGGGAGTCGCGGCTACACCTTC. Amino acid sequence: CASSLTEGSRGYTF. Variable domain in full (rest from reference TRBV5-5 and TRBJ1-2): DAGVTQSPTHLIKTRGQQVTLRCSPISGHKSVSWYQQVLGQGPQFIFQYYEKEERGRGNFPDRFSARQFPNYSSELNVNALLLGDSALYLCASSLTEGSRGYTFGSGTRLTVV.

The gene calls are TRBV19 and TRBJ2-1, with 8 nucleotides matching TRBD2. Losses at the gene ends were 3 bases for V and 3 bases for J; bases not matched to a gene: 7. Germline V lookup: CDR1 LNHDA, CDR2 SQIVND (reference sequence). This CDR3 region has 16 residues. CDR3 nucleotide sequence: TGTGCCAGTAGTATCTCCAGCGGGAGAGGCTACAATGAGCAGTTCTTC. Protein: CASSISSGRGYNEQFF. The full variable domain, with the rest looked up from reference TRBV19 and TRBJ2-1, is DGGITQSPKYLFRKEGQNVTLSCEQNLNHDAMYWYRQDPGQGLRLIYYSQIVNDFQKGDIAEGYSVSREKKESFPLTVTSAQKNPTAFYLCASSISSGRGYNEQFFGPGTRLTVL.

V and J are TRBV9 and TRBJ2-7, with TRBD1 matching 7 bases. The V segment lost 2 bases and the J segment 6 bases; nucleotides outside the gene matches: 5. CDR3 length: 13 residues. Germline V gene sequence: CDR1 SGDLS, CDR2 YYNGEE. CDR3 residues: CASSVRQGREQYF. CDR3 sequence (DNA): TGTGCCAGCAGCGTCCGACAGGGCCGCGAGCAGTACTTC.

The chain carries TRBV5-4 and TRBJ2-5; D gene unclear. This CDR3 contains 12 residues. Trimming removed 3 bases at V and 9 bases at J, with 12 bases between. The V gene's germline CDR1 is SGHNT and CDR2 YYREEE (reference sequence). CDR3 sequence reads: CASSSGGIAQYF. The CDR3 nucleotides read TGTGCCAGCAGCTCTGGTGGGATTGCCCAGTACTTC.

This clone was seen a few times. The rearrangement uses TRBV7-8 and TRBJ2-7; D might be TRBD1 (5 bases). From germline, CDR1 is SGHVS and CDR2 FQNEAQ. The CDR3 length is 13 residues. Trimming took off 5 bases at V and 4 bases at J, with 12 bases between the two ends. For the CDR3, the DNA is TGTGCCAGCAGCCGCGACAGCTTTTACGAGCAGTACTTC. Translation gives CASSRDSFYEQYF.